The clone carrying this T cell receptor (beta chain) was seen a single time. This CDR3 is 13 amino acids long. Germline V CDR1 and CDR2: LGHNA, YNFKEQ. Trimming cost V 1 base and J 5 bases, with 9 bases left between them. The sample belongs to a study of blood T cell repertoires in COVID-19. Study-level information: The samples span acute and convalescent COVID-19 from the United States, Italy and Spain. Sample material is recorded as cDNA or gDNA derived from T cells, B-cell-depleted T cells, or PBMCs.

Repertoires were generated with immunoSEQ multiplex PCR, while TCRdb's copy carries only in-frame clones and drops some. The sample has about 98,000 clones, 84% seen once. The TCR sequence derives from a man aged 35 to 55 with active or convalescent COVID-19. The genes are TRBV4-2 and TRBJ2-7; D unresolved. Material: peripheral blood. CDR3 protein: CASSQGEVHEQYF. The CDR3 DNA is TGTGCCAGCAGCCAAGGCGAGGTCCACGAGCAGTACTTC.